Sequencing of this T cell receptor beta chain was carried out in a study of cytomegalovirus exposure and HLA in healthy donors. Study-wide points: Cytomegalovirus status was reportedly diagnosed by the classifier with high specificity and sensitivity.

The study drew the donors from its approximately 120-subject validation cohort, separate from the approximately 700-subject first cohort. Here immunoSEQ multiplex PCR was the method, and the copy in TCRdb shows in-frame clones only, minus some. The table includes about 110,000 clones, roughly nine tenths detected once. The CDR3 covers 12 residues. The germline V and J ends were trimmed by 1 base and 10 bases, with 9 bases remaining between them. CDR1 is SGHTA and CDR2 is FQGNSA in the germline V gene. A note on this clone: The antigen remains unidentified.

This sequence was found in a young woman in good health and CMV-seronegative. V gene TRBV7-2 combines with J gene TRBJ2-3; no definite D call. Sequencing was performed on PBMCs. The CDR3 reads CASSLGEVAQYF. The CDR3 bases are TGTGCCAGCAGCTTAGGAGAGGTAGCGCAGTATTTT.